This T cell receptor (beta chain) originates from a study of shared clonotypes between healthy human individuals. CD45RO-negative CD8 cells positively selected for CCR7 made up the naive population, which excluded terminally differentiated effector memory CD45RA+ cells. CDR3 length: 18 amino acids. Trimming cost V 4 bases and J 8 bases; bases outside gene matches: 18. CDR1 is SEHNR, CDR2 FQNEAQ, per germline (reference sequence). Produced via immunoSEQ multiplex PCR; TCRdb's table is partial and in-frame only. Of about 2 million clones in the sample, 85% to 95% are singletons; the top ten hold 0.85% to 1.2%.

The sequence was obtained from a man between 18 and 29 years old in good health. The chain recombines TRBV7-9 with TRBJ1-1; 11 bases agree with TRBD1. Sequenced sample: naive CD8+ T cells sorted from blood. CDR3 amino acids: CASSSDQFRDRGLVEAFF. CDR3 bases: TGTGCCAGCAGCTCAGACCAGTTCCGGGACAGGGGGTTGGTGGAAGCTTTCTTT.